This is a list of T cell receptor beta chains from one sample in a study of shared clonotypes between healthy human individuals. Here immunoSEQ multiplex PCR was the method, and the copy in TCRdb shows in-frame clones only, minus some. The sample shows approximately 1.5 million clones, around 98.5% of them seen only once. The source material was naive CD4+ T cells sorted from blood. These receptors all come from a man aged 30-40 years in good health. CDR3s include the opening cysteine and the closing phenylalanine or tryptophan. The D gene is left open where the match is weak. Not all rows give a size; the values are once, few, many and, for expanded clones, a class.

clone size: NA; D gene: TRBD2; V gene: TRBV6-5; J gene: TRBJ2-7; CDR3 protein: CASRAGPAVWF; CDR3 DNA: TGTGCCAGCAGAGCGGGACCCGCAGTTTGGTTC
clone size: NA; D gene: TRBD2; V gene: TRBV10-2; J gene: TRBJ2-1; CDR3 protein: CASSATKRGDCFF; CDR3 DNA: TGCGCCAGCAGTGCCACCAAGCGGGGAGATTGCTTCTTC
clone size: NA; D gene: NA; V gene: TRBV30; J gene: TRBJ2-7; CDR3 protein: CACAGILASGYEQYF; CDR3 DNA: TGTGCCTGTGCTGGGATTTTGGCTTCGGGCTACGAGCAGTACTTC
clone size: NA; D gene: NA; V gene: TRBV15; J gene: TRBJ2-3; CDR3 protein: CATSSPAAAFTDTQYF; CDR3 DNA: TGTGCCACCAGCAGCCCGGCGGCAGCTTTCACAGATACGCAGTATTTT
clone size: NA; D gene: NA; V gene: TRBV5-4; J gene: TRBJ2-3; CDR3 protein: CASSITSGTDTQYF; CDR3 DNA: TGTGCCAGCAGCATTACCTCGGGCACAGATACGCAGTATTTT
clone size: NA; D gene: NA; V gene: TRBV5-4; J gene: TRBJ2-1; CDR3 protein: CASSLDLPSYNEQFF; CDR3 DNA: TGTGCCAGCAGCTTGGACTTACCCTCCTACAATGAGCAGTTCTTC
clone size: NA; D gene: NA; V gene: TRBV10-2; J gene: TRBJ2-6; CDR3 protein: CASSEGGRGSGANVLTF; CDR3 DNA: TGCGCCAGCAGTGAGGGCGGACGGGGCTCTGGGGCCAACGTCCTGACTTTC
clone size: NA; D gene: NA; V gene: TRBV7-8; J gene: TRBJ1-2; CDR3 protein: CASREAGPGYGYTF; CDR3 DNA: TGTGCCAGCAGGGAAGCAGGGCCGGGGTATGGCTACACCTTC
clone size: NA; D gene: TRBD2; V gene: TRBV5-1; J gene: TRBJ2-7; CDR3 protein: CASSLAFGRTSVINEQYF; CDR3 DNA: TGCGCCAGCAGCTTGGCCTTCGGCCGGACTAGTGTGATTAACGAGCAGTACTTC
clone size: NA; D gene: NA; V gene: TRBV5-1; J gene: TRBJ2-3; CDR3 protein: CASSPLGADTQYF; CDR3 DNA: TGCGCCAGCAGCCCCCTTGGGGCAGATACGCAGTATTTT
clone size: once; D gene: NA; V gene: TRBV2; J gene: TRBJ2-5; CDR3 protein: CASKRQTQETQYF; CDR3 DNA: TGTGCCAGCAAGCGTCAGACTCAAGAGACCCAGTACTTC
clone size: NA; D gene: NA; V gene: TRBV28; J gene: TRBJ1-2; CDR3 protein: CASSTPLADYGYTF; CDR3 DNA: TGTGCCAGCAGTACCCCCTTGGCTGACTATGGCTACACCTTC
clone size: NA; D gene: NA; V gene: TRBV29-1; J gene: TRBJ2-1; CDR3 protein: CSVERYNEQFF; CDR3 DNA: TGCAGCGTTGAACGGTATAATGAGCAGTTCTTC
clone size: NA; D gene: NA; V gene: TRBV20-1; J gene: TRBJ2-3; CDR3 protein: CSATTDTQYF; CDR3 DNA: TGCAGTGCAACGACAGATACGCAGTATTTT
clone size: NA; D gene: TRBD1; V gene: TRBV29-1; J gene: TRBJ2-5; CDR3 protein: CSVEELQGAPYQETQYF; CDR3 DNA: TGCAGCGTTGAAGAACTACAGGGGGCGCCGTACCAAGAGACCCAGTACTTC
clone size: NA; D gene: NA; V gene: TRBV15; J gene: TRBJ1-5; CDR3 protein: CATSRDLYQPQHF; CDR3 DNA: TGTGCCACCAGCAGAGATCTTTATCAGCCCCAGCATTTT
clone size: once; D gene: NA; V gene: TRBV19; J gene: TRBJ2-6; CDR3 protein: CASSIPGNSGANVLTF; CDR3 DNA: TGTGCCAGTAGTATACCAGGGAACTCTGGGGCCAACGTCCTGACTTTC
clone size: NA; D gene: TRBD2; V gene: TRBV9; J gene: TRBJ2-2; CDR3 protein: CASMGLAGGVTGELFF; CDR3 DNA: TGTGCCAGCATGGGGCTAGCGGGAGGAGTCACCGGGGAGCTGTTTTTT
clone size: NA; D gene: TRBD2; V gene: TRBV10-3; J gene: TRBJ2-3; CDR3 protein: CATLAGRSTDTQYF; CDR3 DNA: TGTGCCACCTTAGCGGGTCGGAGCACAGATACGCAGTATTTT
clone size: NA; D gene: NA; V gene: TRBV23-1; J gene: TRBJ1-1; CDR3 protein: CASSQSVRGWDTEAFF; CDR3 DNA: TGCGCCAGCAGTCAATCGGTCAGGGGATGGGACACTGAAGCTTTCTTT
clone size: NA; D gene: TRBD1; V gene: TRBV10-1; J gene: TRBJ2-2; CDR3 protein: CASSQGQGGTGELFF; CDR3 DNA: TGCGCCAGCAGTCAGGGACAGGGCGGCACCGGGGAGCTGTTTTTT
clone size: NA; D gene: NA; V gene: TRBV7-9; J gene: TRBJ2-3; CDR3 protein: CASSPLWLEDTQYF; CDR3 DNA: TGTGCCAGCAGCCCGTTATGGTTAGAGGATACGCAGTATTTT
clone size: NA; D gene: TRBD2; V gene: TRBV28; J gene: TRBJ2-7; CDR3 protein: CASTRTSGPSYEQYF; CDR3 DNA: TGTGCCAGCACCAGGACTAGCGGGCCCTCCTACGAGCAGTACTTC
clone size: once; D gene: NA; V gene: TRBV5-4; J gene: TRBJ1-2; CDR3 protein: CASSLAKTTNYGYTF; CDR3 DNA: TGTGCCAGCAGCTTGGCTAAGACTACTAACTATGGCTACACCTTC
clone size: NA; D gene: NA; V gene: TRBV18; J gene: TRBJ1-3; CDR3 protein: CASSPLRGKGEFSGNTIYF; CDR3 DNA: TGTGCCAGCTCACCACTCAGGGGAAAAGGGGAGTTCTCTGGAAACACCATATATTTT
clone size: NA; D gene: NA; V gene: TRBV7-2; J gene: TRBJ2-2; CDR3 protein: CASSAAGGNPPGELFF; CDR3 DNA: TGTGCCAGCAGCGCAGCAGGCGGGAACCCTCCCGGGGAGCTGTTTTTT
clone size: NA; D gene: NA; V gene: TRBV7-9; J gene: TRBJ2-5; CDR3 protein: CASSSSAQETQYF; CDR3 DNA: TGTGCCAGCAGCTCCTCTGCCCAAGAGACCCAGTACTTC
clone size: NA; D gene: NA; V gene: TRBV10-3; J gene: TRBJ2-1; CDR3 protein: CAISEPGLDNEQFF; CDR3 DNA: TGTGCCATCAGTGAGCCAGGACTCGACAATGAGCAGTTCTTC
clone size: NA; D gene: NA; V gene: TRBV25-1; J gene: TRBJ2-7; CDR3 protein: CASSEGGPYEQYF; CDR3 DNA: TGTGCCAGCAGTGAAGGGGGCCCCTACGAGCAGTACTTC